Below, 23 T cell receptor beta chains from the same sample are listed, as sequenced in a study of early T cells in non-severe SARS-CoV-2 infection. TCRdb itself ran the 5' RACE reads through MiXCR, one entry per CDR3 protein. The sample yields approximately 81,000 distinct CDR3 sequences, approximately 6% seen once. Input material: whole blood. These receptors were collected from an adult who was a healthcare worker with PCR-confirmed SARS-CoV-2 infection or an uninfected control (not recorded which).

This clonotype was counted ten times or more. V is TRBV11-3 and J is TRBJ2-2; 7 bases fit TRBD2. This CDR3 has 16 residues. Per germline, CDR1 SGHNT and CDR2 YENEEA. V trimming: 1 base; J trimming: 0 bases; junction bases outside the gene matches: 2. The CDR3 protein is CASSLGRGANTGELFF. CDR3 nucleotides: TGTGCCAGCAGCTTAGGCCGGGGGGCGAACACCGGGGAGCTGTTTTTT.

This clonotype was recorded at least ten times. The chain uses TRBV6-4 and TRBJ2-2; D remains unclear. V was shortened by 0 bases and J by 4 bases, with 9 bases between the two germline ends. This CDR3 region has 15 residues. From germline, CDR1 is MRHNA and CDR2 SNTAGT. CDR3 region: CASSDSSLGTGELFF. DNA of the CDR3: TGTGCCAGCAGTGACTCGAGCCTAGGCACCGGGGAGCTGTTTTTT.

This clonotype was counted many times. The chain is built from TRBV19 and TRBJ2-4, with D hard to call. The CDR3 is 14 residues long. Germline V gene lookup returns CDR1 LNHDA and CDR2 SQIVND (reference sequence). Trimming removed 5 bases at V and 0 bases at J, with 8 bases between. DNA for the CDR3: TGTGCCAGTAGTGGGCACCCAGCCAAAAACATTCAGTACTTC. It specifies CASSGHPAKNIQYF.

This clonotype occurred many times. An end of the junction does not agree with germline; a read error may underlie this. The V gene is TRBV19, the J gene TRBJ2-1; 11 nucleotides match TRBD2. CDR1 is LNHDA and CDR2 is SQIVND in the germline V gene (reference sequence). This CDR3 is built from 19 residues. The CDR3 nucleotides read TGTGTCAGTAGTACTTCTCCGACTAGCGGGGCTAGCTCCTACAATGAGCAGTTCTTC. As protein: CVSSTSPTSGASSYNEQFF.

This clonotype has only a few counts. V gene TRBV7-8 combines with J gene TRBJ1-6; D gene unclear. Trimming shortened V by 5 bases and J by 0 bases, and 23 bases separated the two germline ends. Germline lookup yields CDR1 SGHVS and CDR2 FQNEAQ. This CDR3 spans 20 amino acids. Written as DNA, the CDR3 is TGTGCCAGCAGCCCCCGGTTTACTAGATGGAAAAGCTCCTATAATTCACCCCTCCACTTT. Amino acids: CASSPRFTRWKSSYNSPLHF.

This clonotype came up a few times. The chain links TRBV29-1 to TRBJ2-3; weak D call: TRBD2 (6 bases). V gave up 2 bases and J gave up 2 bases, with 14 bases separating them. The CDR3 covers 15 residues. From germline, CDR1 is SQVTM and CDR2 ANQGSEA. The CDR3 sequence is CSVEWSSVYTDTQYF. For the CDR3, the DNA is TGCAGCGTTGAATGGTCTAGCGTATACACAGATACGCAGTATTTT.

This clonotype was detected a few times. The CDR3 region has the DNA TGTGCCAGCAGCCCAGGAGGGCCTCGGGAGCAGTTCTTC. It translates to CASSPGGPREQFF. The chain is built from TRBV7-2 and TRBJ2-1; the D gene is possibly TRBD2 (6 bases). V was trimmed by 5 bases and J by 10 bases, leaving 15 bases between them. Germline CDR1 SGHTA, CDR2 FQGNSA. This CDR3 region has 13 residues.

V is TRBV11-2 and J is TRBJ2-3, with TRBD2 matching 13 bases. V shed 4 bases and J 6 bases; nucleotides not matched to a gene: 10. The V gene's germline CDR1 is SGHAT and CDR2 FQNNGV. This CDR3 is built from 17 residues. The CDR3: CASSSPRLAGGRDTQYF. The CDR3 nucleotides read TGTGCCAGCAGCTCTCCGAGACTAGCGGGAGGACGGGATACGCAGTATTTT.

This clonotype was seen ten or more times. The V gene is TRBV7-6, the J gene TRBJ2-1; 11 nucleotides match TRBD2. Germline lookup yields CDR1 SGHVS and CDR2 FNYEAQ. The CDR3 is 16 amino acids. Trimming took 4 bases from V and 7 from J; bases not matched to a gene: 9. Written as DNA, the CDR3 is TGTGCCAGCAGCTCAGAACTAGCGGGAGTCTGGAATGAGCAGTTCTTC. The encoded protein is CASSSELAGVWNEQFF.

This clonotype was picked up many times. V usage is TRBV12-3 or TRBV12-4 and J usage is TRBJ2-3, with TRBD2 matching 10 bases. There are 15 residues in the CDR3. Unmatched junction bases numbered 5, after V lost 6 bases and J lost 2 bases. This CDR3 is CASSTTSGSTDTQYF. CDR3 DNA: TGTGCCAGCAGCACGACTAGCGGGTCCACAGATACGCAGTATTTT.

This clonotype was counted at least ten times. The chain recombines TRBV30 with TRBJ1-5, with TRBD1 as a possible D gene (5 bases). This CDR3 has 13 residues. Trimming stripped 0 bases from V and 4 bases from J, with 7 bases between. Germline assignment: CDR1 GTSNPN and CDR2 SVGIG (reference sequence). CDR3 residues: CAWSVEGNQPQHF. The CDR3 DNA sequence: TGTGCCTGGAGTGTTGAGGGGAATCAGCCCCAGCATTTT.

The gene calls are TRBV20-1 and TRBJ2-7; TRBD2 matches at 10 bases. The germline CDR1 and CDR2 sequences are DFQATT and SNEGSKA (reference sequence). The CDR3 runs to 15 residues. V shed 3 bases and J 4 bases; nucleotides not matched to a gene: 9. CDR3 coding DNA: TGCAGTGCTAGGGGTAGCGGGAGGCCTACTTACGAGCAGTACTTC. Protein product: CSARGSGRPTYEQYF.

V gene TRBV7-2 combines with J gene TRBJ1-5; 7 nucleotides match TRBD1. This CDR3 has 14 residues. Germline V gene lookup returns CDR1 SGHTA and CDR2 FQGNSA. The junction had 5 bases not matched to a gene; V was cut back by 2 bases and J by 7 bases. This CDR3 is CASSLKGGQQPQHF. For the CDR3, the DNA is TGTGCCAGCAGCTTAAAAGGGGGCCAACAGCCCCAGCATTTT.

Comments on this clonotype: Possible read error: a much larger clone is one base away. In this CDR3 the conserved last residue, phenylalanine or tryptophan, is missing, so a read error is likely. The chain carries TRBV9 and TRBJ1-1; 11 nucleotides line up with TRBD1. Unmatched junction bases numbered 3, after V lost 2 bases and J lost 3 bases. The CDR3 runs to 15 residues. CDR1 SGDLS and CDR2 YYNGEE come from the germline V gene. The CDR3 bases are TGTGCCAGCAGCGTTTCGGACAGGGGGCACACTGAAGCTTTCTAT. It codes for CASSVSDRGHTEAFY.

This clonotype was observed a few times. This rearrangement joins TRBV11-3 to TRBJ2-1; D not resolved. Looked up from germline, CDR1 is SGHNT and CDR2 is YENEEA. Deletions cut 5 bases from V and 5 bases from J, with 4 bases between. This CDR3 comprises 11 residues. In nucleotides, the CDR3 is TGTGCCAGCAGCCTAAACAATGAGCAGTTCTTC. Protein: CASSLNNEQFF.

The chain uses TRBV28 and TRBJ2-1, with D unresolved. Germline V CDR1 and CDR2: MDHEN, SYDVKM. The ends were cut back, 3 bases at V and 0 bases at J, with 6 bases in the middle. The CDR3 extends over 14 amino acids. In DNA form, the CDR3 reads TGTGCCAGCAGTTTGCGTCCCTCCTACAATGAGCAGTTCTTC. This translates into CASSLRPSYNEQFF.

In its sample, this clonotype was seen many times. Relative to the germline gene, one junction end is altered; a read error may explain this. The V gene is TRBV19, the J gene TRBJ2-3, with TRBD2 identical over 14 bases. The CDR3 contains 12 residues. CDR1 and CDR2 (germline): LNHDA, SQIVND (reference sequence). CDR3 sequence (DNA): TGTGCCAGTAGTGATCCGGGACTAGCGGGAGTCTTT. Its protein product is CASSDPGLAGVF.

This clonotype occurred many times. The V gene is TRBV28, the J gene TRBJ2-7, with 7 bases aligning to TRBD1. V shed 5 bases and J 5 bases; nucleotides not matched to a gene: 12. Germline V CDR1 and CDR2: MDHEN, SYDVKM. The CDR3 sequence is 15 residues long. DNA for the CDR3: TGTGCCAGCAGTCCACGGGACAGTTATTTCCACGAGCAGTACTTC. It yields the protein CASSPRDSYFHEQYF. Complete variable domain (other parts from reference TRBV28 and TRBJ2-7): DVKVTQSSRYLVKRTGEKVFLECVQDMDHENMFWYRQDPGLGLRLIYFSYDVKMKEKGDIPEGYSVSREKKERFSLILESASTNQTSMYLCASSPRDSYFHEQYFGPGTRLTVT.

This clonotype was observed at least ten times. The chain combines TRBV29-1 with TRBJ2-7, with D perhaps TRBD1 (6 bases). V was clipped by 4 bases and J by 1 base, with 8 bases between them. The germline V gene encodes CDR1 SQVTM and CDR2 ANQGSEA. The CDR3 totals 12 residues. CDR3 in DNA: TGCAGCGTTGGGGGGCAATCCTACGAGCAGTACTTC. Protein product: CSVGGQSYEQYF.

This clonotype has ten or more counts. This chain joins TRBV6-6 and TRBJ1-1; no clear D. The V end lost 4 bases, the J end lost 6 bases, and 15 bases lay between the germline ends. The CDR3 totals 14 residues. Germline V gene data show CDR1 as MNHNY and CDR2 as SVGAGI (reference sequence). This CDR3 reads CASSFQIGSAEAFF. The CDR3 DNA reads TGTGCCAGCAGTTTCCAAATAGGTTCCGCTGAAGCTTTCTTT.

This clonotype was detected ten times or more. The rearrangement links TRBV12-3 or TRBV12-4 to TRBJ2-6; tentative D call: TRBD1 (6 bases). The CDR3 runs to 15 residues. Deletions cut 6 bases from V and 4 bases from J, with 13 bases between. The CDR3 here is CASRRDIAGANVLTF. CDR3 DNA sequence: TGTGCCAGCAGAAGGGACATCGCGGGGGCCAACGTCCTGACTTTC.

The sample holds many counts of this clonotype. The rearrangement links TRBV12-5 to TRBJ1-1, with TRBD1 matching over 9 bases. This CDR3 has 14 amino acids. V dropped 6 bases and J dropped 8; count of bases not matched to a gene: 10. Germline CDR1 LGHNT, CDR2 FRNRAP. This chain's CDR3 is CASGQDRGKREAFF. The CDR3 coding sequence is TGTGCTAGTGGCCAGGACAGGGGAAAGAGGGAAGCTTTCTTT.

This clonotype was found many times. V gene TRBV7-2 combines with J gene TRBJ2-3; no clear D gene. CDR3 length equals 13 residues. Per the germline V gene, CDR1 is SGHTA and CDR2 is FQGNSA. V lost 3 bases and J 6 bases, leaving 10 bases between the germline ends. The CDR3 DNA is TGTGCCAGCAGCTTGTTCCCCGGCGATACGCAGTATTTT. Its protein is CASSLFPGDTQYF.